What follows are 12 T cell receptor beta chains derived from one specimen sequenced in a study of post-analysis software for immune sequencing data. These receptors' targets are unknown. Libraries were made from TCR beta cDNA, and they carried unique molecular identifiers. TCRdb re-called the PCR reads through MiXCR, storing one row per CDR3 protein. The sample carries 400,000 to 500,000 distinct CDR3 sequences, approximately 38% recorded once. Study-wide results and limits: Patients carried 5 or 6 TRBV segments more frequently than controls did, and TRBV5-6, TRBV5-1 and TRBV20-1 were among them.

The sequencing sample was made of blood. All receptors derive from a girl aged 2-10 years with multiple sclerosis.

The chain employs TRBV21-1 and TRBJ2-1; the table's D call TRBD2 went unverified against the DNA. TRBV21-1 is tagged as a pseudogene. The CDR3 length is 17 residues. The CDR3 DNA sequence: TGTGCCAGCAGCAAAGGGGGCGGGAGGTCACCGTACAATGAGCAGTTCTTC. Protein: CASSKGGGRSPYNEQFF.

Concerning this clonotype: Its ends do not fully match the called genes, so a read error is possible. The CDR3 region has the DNA TGTGCTAGCAGCAAAACCCGACGGCTCAATGAGCAGTTCTTC. This codes for CASSKTRRLNEQFF. This rearrangement joins TRBV7-7 to TRBJ2-1; D ambiguous. The germline V gene has CDR1 SSHAT and CDR2 FNYEAQ (reference sequence). CDR3 size: 14 residues.

The CDR3 spells CASSLSPGALGGYTF. CDR3 in DNA: TGTGCCAGCAGCTTATCCCCAGGGGCTCTCGGTGGCTACACCTTC. The chain has TRBV7-6 and TRBJ1-2; the D gene is possibly TRBD1 (6 bases). The CDR3 length is 15 residues. CDR1 is SGHVS, CDR2 FNYEAQ, per germline. V was pared by 2 bases and J by 7 bases, with 17 bases between.

This clonotype was seen a few times. The rearrangement uses TRBV10-3 and TRBJ2-7; a possible D gene is TRBD1 (5 bases). Per the germline V gene, CDR1 is ENHRY and CDR2 is SYGVKD. This CDR3 is built from 14 residues. V was clipped by 6 bases and J by 3 bases, with 15 bases between them. The DNA for the CDR3 is TGTGCCATCAGCTCGCAGGGTTTTGGCTACGAGCAGTACTTC. Its protein is CAISSQGFGYEQYF.

In its sample, this clonotype was seen a few times. The rearrangement joins TRBV28 to TRBJ1-2; D remains ambiguous. Germline V gene data show CDR1 as MDHEN and CDR2 as SYDVKM. The CDR3 runs 13 residues. The V gene lost 10 bases and the J gene lost 3 bases, with 15 bases spanning the gap. The CDR3 sequence: CAIRSGLDYGYTF. The CDR3 nucleotides read TGTGCCATCCGGTCCGGGTTAGACTATGGCTACACCTTC.

This clonotype was counted only a few times. V gene TRBV12-3 or TRBV12-4 combines with J gene TRBJ2-3, with D hard to call. Between the trimmed V and J ends, which lost 5 bases and 8 bases, there was a span of 14 bases. CDR3 length equals 13 residues. CDR3 region: CASSLPPQFTQYF. The CDR3 DNA reads TGTGCCAGCAGTCTCCCCCCGCAGTTTACGCAGTATTTT.

This clonotype was seen a single time. J is TRBJ2-7 and V is TRBV28, with 11 nucleotides matching TRBD1. Trimming removed 6 bases from V and 1 base from J; junction bases left unmatched: 11. From germline, CDR1 is MDHEN and CDR2 SYDVKM. CDR3 size: 17 residues. The CDR3 DNA sequence: TGTGCCAGCAGCCCAAGAACTCGGGACAGGGGGTCCTACGAGCAGTACTTC. Translated: CASSPRTRDRGSYEQYF.

This rearrangement joins TRBV3-1 to TRBJ2-5; D possibly corresponds to TRBD2 (5 bases). Matching the DNA end better, TRBJ2-7 makes the J call doubtful. CDR1 is LGHDT, CDR2 YNNKEL, per germline (reference sequence). The CDR3 loop spans 14 amino acids. CDR3 region: CASSSHPLGDEQYF. The CDR3 DNA sequence: TGTGCCAGCAGCTCCCACCCCTTGGGAGACGAGCAGTACTTC.

The chain couples TRBV5-1 to TRBJ1-1; D gene ambiguous. The germline CDR1 and CDR2 sequences are SGHRS and YFSETQ. The CDR3 length is 14 residues. Deletions cut 1 base from V and 0 bases from J, with 7 bases between. The CDR3 sequence: CASSLKALNTEAFF. DNA of the CDR3: TGCGCCAGCAGCTTGAAGGCTTTGAACACTGAAGCTTTCTTT.

V and J are TRBV6-5 and TRBJ1-5; D unresolved. The germline V and J ends were trimmed by 5 bases and 2 bases, with 13 bases remaining between them. The CDR3 consists of 15 residues. CDR1 and CDR2 (germline): MNHEY, SVGAGI. Here the CDR3 DNA reads TGTGCCAGCAGTACCCGGCAGAGAGGCAATCAGCCCCAGCATTTT. The encoded protein is CASSTRQRGNQPQHF.

This chain uses TRBV15 with TRBJ2-7, with D possibly TRBD1 on 6 matching bases. The germline V and J ends were trimmed by 3 bases and 0 bases, with 9 bases remaining between them. The length of the CDR3 is 14 residues. Germline V gene sequence: CDR1 LNHNV, CDR2 YYDKDF (reference sequence). CDR3 bases: TGTGCCACCAGCAGCCAAGGGGGCTCCTACGAGCAGTACTTC. Translation: CATSSQGGSYEQYF.

The V and J genes are TRBV5-5 and TRBJ2-3; D may be TRBD1 (6 bases). Deletions cut 0 bases from V and 5 bases from J, with 16 bases between. This CDR3 is 16 amino acids long. Germline CDR1 is SGHKS and CDR2 is YYEKEE (reference sequence). CDR3 nucleotides: TGTGCCAGCAGCTTGGACAGGGCCTCCTATCGAGATACGCAGTATTTT. Protein product: CASSLDRASYRDTQYF.